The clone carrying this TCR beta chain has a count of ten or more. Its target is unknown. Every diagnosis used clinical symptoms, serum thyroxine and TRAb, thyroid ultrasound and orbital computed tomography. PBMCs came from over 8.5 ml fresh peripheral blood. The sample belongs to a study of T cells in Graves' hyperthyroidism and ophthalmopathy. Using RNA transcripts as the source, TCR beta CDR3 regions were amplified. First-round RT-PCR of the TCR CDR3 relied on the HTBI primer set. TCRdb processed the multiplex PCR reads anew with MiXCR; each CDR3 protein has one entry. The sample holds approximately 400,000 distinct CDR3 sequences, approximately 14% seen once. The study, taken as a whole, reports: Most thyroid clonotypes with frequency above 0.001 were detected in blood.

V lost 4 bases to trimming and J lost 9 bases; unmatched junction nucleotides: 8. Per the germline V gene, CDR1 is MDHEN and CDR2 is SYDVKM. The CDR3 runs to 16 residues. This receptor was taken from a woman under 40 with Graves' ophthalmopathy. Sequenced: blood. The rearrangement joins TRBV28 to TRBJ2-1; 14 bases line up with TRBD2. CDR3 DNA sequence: TGTGCCAGCAGTTGGGGCCCCGGACTAGCGGGGGGTGAGCAGTTCTTC. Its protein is CASSWGPGLAGGEQFF.